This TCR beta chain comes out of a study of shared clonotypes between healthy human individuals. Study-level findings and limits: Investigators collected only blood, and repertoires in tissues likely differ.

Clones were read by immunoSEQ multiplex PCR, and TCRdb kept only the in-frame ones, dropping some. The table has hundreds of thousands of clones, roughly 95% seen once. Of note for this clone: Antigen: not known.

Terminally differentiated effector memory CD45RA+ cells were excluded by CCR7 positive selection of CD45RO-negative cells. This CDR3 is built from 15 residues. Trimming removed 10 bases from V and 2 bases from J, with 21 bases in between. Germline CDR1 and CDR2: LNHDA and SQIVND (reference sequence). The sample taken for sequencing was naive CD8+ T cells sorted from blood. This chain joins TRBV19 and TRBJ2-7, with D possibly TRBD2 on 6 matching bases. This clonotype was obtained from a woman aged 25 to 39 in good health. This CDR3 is CATHDPGSGAYEQYF. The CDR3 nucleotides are TGTGCCACACATGACCCTGGTAGCGGAGCCTACGAGCAGTACTTC.